Listed below are T cell receptor beta chains from one sample, sequenced in a study of a mutant IDH1 vaccine in newly diagnosed glioma. Measured with immunoSEQ multiplex PCR; TCRdb has only the in-frame clones, and not every one. This sample has over 55,000 clones, with around 80% found just once. Source: peripheral blood mononuclear cells (PBMCs), taken from a glioma patient treated with radiotherapy, temozolomide or both. All receptors derive from a woman aged 18-29 years with glioma. Some clones in this sample may be carry-over from other donors' samples. Each CDR3 is given with its conserved first and last residue. The order of the fields is clone size, J gene, V gene, CDR3 protein. The size field is filled for only some rows; it gives once, few, many or a size class.

abundance: .; j_gene: TRBJ2-3; v_gene: TRBV30; CDR3aa: CAWRSGRAGPDTQYF
abundance: .; j_gene: TRBJ1-5; v_gene: TRBV7-9; CDR3aa: CASSWDSNQPQHF
abundance: .; j_gene: TRBJ2-3; v_gene: TRBV7-3; CDR3aa: CASSFGNAGGTDTQYF
abundance: .; j_gene: TRBJ2-7; v_gene: TRBV19; CDR3aa: CASSVTGTGSYEQYF
abundance: .; j_gene: TRBJ2-7; v_gene: TRBV15; CDR3aa: CATSEPRTGSSYEQYF
abundance: .; j_gene: TRBJ2-7; v_gene: TRBV6-1; CDR3aa: CASNPSGAAYEQYF
abundance: once; j_gene: TRBJ2-2; v_gene: TRBV4-3; CDR3aa: CASSQEAADANTGELFF
abundance: .; j_gene: TRBJ2-7; v_gene: TRBV10-1; CDR3aa: CASSENSPSYEQYF
abundance: .; j_gene: TRBJ1-1; v_gene: TRBV5-6; CDR3aa: CASSLYQGTEAFF
abundance: once; j_gene: TRBJ1-1; v_gene: TRBV19; CDR3aa: CASSTDPNRGSTEAFF
abundance: .; j_gene: TRBJ2-3; v_gene: TRBV30; CDR3aa: CAWRSGLTDTQYF
abundance: .; j_gene: TRBJ1-2; v_gene: TRBV5-6; CDR3aa: CASSLPGVDYGYTF
abundance: .; j_gene: TRBJ2-7; v_gene: TRBV29-1; CDR3aa: CSVIRGYEQYF
abundance: few; j_gene: TRBJ1-4; v_gene: TRBV18; CDR3aa: CASSKGQGREKLFF
abundance: .; j_gene: TRBJ2-7; v_gene: TRBV9; CDR3aa: CASSPGAGRDEQYF
abundance: few; j_gene: TRBJ1-5; v_gene: TRBV6-1; CDR3aa: CASSAREANSAQHF
abundance: once; j_gene: TRBJ2-1; v_gene: TRBV27; CDR3aa: CASSPGDRGYNEQFF
abundance: once; j_gene: TRBJ1-4; v_gene: TRBV6-6; CDR3aa: CASNRGGEKLFF
abundance: .; j_gene: TRBJ2-7; v_gene: TRBV7-9; CDR3aa: CASIAGGGRGYEQYF
abundance: .; j_gene: TRBJ2-7; v_gene: TRBV4-3; CDR3aa: CASSPGQGTYEQYF
abundance: .; j_gene: TRBJ2-3; v_gene: TRBV6-5; CDR3aa: CASSYSYSRTDTQYF
abundance: .; j_gene: TRBJ1-2; v_gene: TRBV14; CDR3aa: CASSQDRRNYGYTF
abundance: .; j_gene: TRBJ2-1; v_gene: TRBV7-9; CDR3aa: CASSLGGLAGSYNEQFF
abundance: .; j_gene: TRBJ2-5; v_gene: TRBV9; CDR3aa: CASSVSPVGETQYF
abundance: .; j_gene: TRBJ1-1; v_gene: TRBV10-3; CDR3aa: CAISGQVNTEAFF
abundance: once; j_gene: TRBJ1-2; v_gene: TRBV19; CDR3aa: CASKTGTVNYGYTF
abundance: .; j_gene: TRBJ2-7; v_gene: TRBV18; CDR3aa: CASSPQPYEQYF
abundance: .; j_gene: TRBJ2-7; v_gene: TRBV11-3; CDR3aa: CASSSESRLARDEQYF